This TCR beta chain derives from a study of identical twins. Study-wide points: Models underpredicted monozygotic twin sharing of out-of-frame TCR alpha. Memory repertoires showed no such pattern, whereas abundant cord blood beta clonotypes carried fewer insertions. The study reached conclusions through statistical analysis that was cross-sectional, not following the same donors.

TCRdb redid the calling of the 5' RACE reads with MiXCR, one entry per CDR3 protein. The sample has 460,000 or so distinct CDR3 sequences, 13% to 15% seen once. This CDR3 contains 17 residues. Germline V CDR1 and CDR2: MGHRA, YSYEKL. Trimming at V came to 4 bases and at J to 9 bases, leaving 16 bases not matched to a gene. Details on this clonotype: Its antigen is not identified.

In addition, the sample was reused for a study of yellow fever vaccine responses in identical twins. That paper states: The authors reported partly convergent, partly personalized vaccine responses in identical twins.

The V call is TRBV4-1, the J call TRBJ2-1; TRBD2 aligns across 9 bases. The material sequenced was CD4+ T cells sorted from blood. The sequence derives from a woman younger than 35 in good health. CDR3 protein: CASSPWRAGGSGGEQFF. The CDR3 DNA is TGCGCCAGCAGCCCGTGGCGAGCGGGAGGTTCCGGGGGTGAGCAGTTCTTC.